Listed here are 6 T cell receptor beta chains from one sample, sequenced in a study of HIV-infected children after antiretroviral therapy interruption. A 3' RACE protocol on RNA, with unique molecular identifiers, produced the TCR library. TCRdb re-called the 3' RACE reads with MiXCR, one entry per CDR3 protein. Of some 38,000 distinct CDR3 sequences listed, about 7% are singletons. Indicated treatment: PENTA 11 planned treatment interruption arm or continuous ART arm. The specimen comprised CD45RA+ CD4+ T cells from PBMCs, pooled from several time points, sampled from a donor given antiretroviral therapy, either interrupted or continuous. Subset denoted: naive CD4+ CD45RA+ CD45RO- T cells. These TCRs come from a pool of human donors with HIV.

The rearrangement links TRBV5-5 to TRBJ1-5; D is perhaps TRBD1 (5 bases). Between the trimmed V and J ends, which lost 5 bases and 6 bases, there was a span of 15 bases. Per the germline V gene, CDR1 is SGHKS and CDR2 is YYEKEE (reference sequence). CDR3 length: 14 residues. For the CDR3, the DNA is TGTGCCAGCAGTCATGAGGGGCTTGGTCAGCCCCAGCATTTT. It encodes CASSHEGLGQPQHF.

This clonotype came up many times. The junction shows a germline mismatch at one end, possibly a read error. This chain joins TRBV15 and TRBJ1-2, with TRBD1 as a possible D gene (6 bases). CDR1 and CDR2 from the germline V gene are LNHNV and YYDKDF (reference sequence). The CDR3 covers 16 residues. The DNA of the CDR3 is TGTGCCACCAGAAGAGGATCCCTTGGCAGGGGTTATGGCTACACCTTC. Translating gives CATRRGSLGRGYGYTF.

This clonotype rates as medium-sized. One end of the junction varies from germline; a read error may be responsible. The chain has TRBV6-6 and TRBJ2-5; TRBD1 agrees at 7 bases. The germline gives CDR1 MNHNY, CDR2 SVGAGI (reference sequence). CDR3 length: 14 residues. CDR3 in DNA: TGTGCCAGCGGTGATCAGGGGGACCAAGACACCCAGTACTTT. Translated: CASGDQGDQDTQYF.

This clonotype occurred many times. The rearrangement uses TRBV18 and TRBJ2-1; the D is unclear. The CDR3 is made up of 15 amino acids. In germline, CDR1 is KGHSH, CDR2 LQKENI. Trimming removed 2 bases from V and 8 bases from J, with 16 bases in between. The CDR3 reads CASSPISLDGHEQFF. The DNA for the CDR3 is TGTGCCAGCTCACCAATCTCCCTCGACGGTCATGAGCAGTTCTTC.

This clonotype was detected ten times or more. Germline and junction disagree at one end, which may indicate a read error. The rearrangement joins TRBV10-2 to TRBJ2-7; maybe TRBD2 (6 bases). The germline V gene has CDR1 WSHSY and CDR2 SAAADI. The CDR3 length is 15 residues. The CDR3 spells CASSDVGGSSYEQYF. Here the CDR3 DNA reads TGTGCCAGCAGTGATGTTGGGGGGAGCTCCTATGAACAGTACTTC.

This clonotype was seen ten or more times. The chain is built from TRBV7-2 and TRBJ1-5; the D gene is possibly TRBD1 (5 bases). The germline V gene has CDR1 SGHTA and CDR2 FQGNSA. V lost 4 bases to trimming and J lost 10 bases, with 17 bases between them. There are 14 residues in the CDR3. For the CDR3, the DNA is TGTGCCAGCAGCTCCGGGCCAAGAGACAGCCCCCAGCATTTT. It specifies CASSSGPRDSPQHF.